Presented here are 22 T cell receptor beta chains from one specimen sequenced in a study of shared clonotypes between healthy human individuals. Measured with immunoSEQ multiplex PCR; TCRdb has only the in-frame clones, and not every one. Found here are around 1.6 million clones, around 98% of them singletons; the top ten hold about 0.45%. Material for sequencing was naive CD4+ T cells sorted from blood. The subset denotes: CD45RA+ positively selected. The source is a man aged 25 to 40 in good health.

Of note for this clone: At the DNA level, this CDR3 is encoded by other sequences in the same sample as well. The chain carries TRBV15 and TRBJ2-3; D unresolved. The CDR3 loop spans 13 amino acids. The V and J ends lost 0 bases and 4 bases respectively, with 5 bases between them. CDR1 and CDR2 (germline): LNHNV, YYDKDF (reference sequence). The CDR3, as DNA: TGTGCCACCAGCAGAGACCCCCCAGATACGCAGTATTTT. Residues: CATSRDPPDTQYF.

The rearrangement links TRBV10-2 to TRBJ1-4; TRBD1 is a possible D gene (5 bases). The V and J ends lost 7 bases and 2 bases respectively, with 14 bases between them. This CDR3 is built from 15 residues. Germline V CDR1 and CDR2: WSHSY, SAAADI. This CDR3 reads CASTSAGWTNEKLFF. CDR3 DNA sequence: TGCGCCAGCACTTCGGCAGGGTGGACTAATGAAAAACTGTTTTTT.

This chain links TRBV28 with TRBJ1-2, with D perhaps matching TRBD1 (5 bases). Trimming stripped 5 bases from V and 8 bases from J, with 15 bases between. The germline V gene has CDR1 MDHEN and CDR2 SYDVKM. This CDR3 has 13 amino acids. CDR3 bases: TGTGCCAGCAGTCCCGGGGGTCTTGGAGGCTACACCTTC. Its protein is CASSPGGLGGYTF.

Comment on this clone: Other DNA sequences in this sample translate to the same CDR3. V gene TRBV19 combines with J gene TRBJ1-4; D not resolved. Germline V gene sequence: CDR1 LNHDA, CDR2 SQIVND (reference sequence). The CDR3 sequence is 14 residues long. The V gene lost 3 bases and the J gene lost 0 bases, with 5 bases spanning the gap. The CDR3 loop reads CASSISATNEKLFF. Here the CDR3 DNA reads TGTGCCAGTAGTATTTCGGCAACTAATGAAAAACTGTTTTTT.

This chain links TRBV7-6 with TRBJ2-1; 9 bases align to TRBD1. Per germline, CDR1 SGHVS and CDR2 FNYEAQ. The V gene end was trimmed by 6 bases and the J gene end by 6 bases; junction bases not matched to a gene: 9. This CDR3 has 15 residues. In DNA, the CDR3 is TGTGCCAGCAGTGTCACAGGGGGCGAAGTCAATGAGCAGTTCTTC. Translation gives CASSVTGGEVNEQFF.

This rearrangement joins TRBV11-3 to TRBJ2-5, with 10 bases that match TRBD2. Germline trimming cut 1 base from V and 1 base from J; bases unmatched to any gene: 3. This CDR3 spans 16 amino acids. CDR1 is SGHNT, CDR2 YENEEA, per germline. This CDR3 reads CASSLGLAGAQETQYF. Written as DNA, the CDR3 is TGTGCCAGCAGCTTAGGCCTAGCGGGAGCCCAAGAGACCCAGTACTTC.

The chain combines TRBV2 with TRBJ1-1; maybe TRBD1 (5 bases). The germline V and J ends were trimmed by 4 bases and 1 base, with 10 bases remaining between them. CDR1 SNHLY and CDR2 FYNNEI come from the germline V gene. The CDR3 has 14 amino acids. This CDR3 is CASSAEGSNTEAFF. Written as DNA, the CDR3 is TGTGCCAGCAGTGCGGAGGGGTCGAACACTGAAGCTTTCTTT.

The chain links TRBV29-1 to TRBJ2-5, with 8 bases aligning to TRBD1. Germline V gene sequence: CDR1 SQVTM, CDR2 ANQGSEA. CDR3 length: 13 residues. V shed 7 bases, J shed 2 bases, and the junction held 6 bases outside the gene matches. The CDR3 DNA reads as TGCAGCGCCCGGGGGACAGGTCAAGAGACCCAGTACTTC. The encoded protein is CSARGTGQETQYF.

The CDR3 nucleotides read TGTGCCAGCAGCCAAGATCTACTAGCGGGAGGCTCCAATACGCAGTATTTT. Amino acids: CASSQDLLAGGSNTQYF. The V call is TRBV4-2, the J call TRBJ2-3, with 12 positions matching TRBD2. CDR3 length: 17 amino acids. Per germline, CDR1 LGHNA and CDR2 YNFKEQ. V dropped 0 bases and J dropped 7; count of bases not matched to a gene: 8.

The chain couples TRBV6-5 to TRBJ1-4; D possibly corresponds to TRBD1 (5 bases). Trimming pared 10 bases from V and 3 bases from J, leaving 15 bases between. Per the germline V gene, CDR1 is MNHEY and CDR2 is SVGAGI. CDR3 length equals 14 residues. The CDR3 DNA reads TGTGCCACCAGGGCCATGGTGGCTAATGAAAAACTGTTTTTT. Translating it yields CATRAMVANEKLFF.

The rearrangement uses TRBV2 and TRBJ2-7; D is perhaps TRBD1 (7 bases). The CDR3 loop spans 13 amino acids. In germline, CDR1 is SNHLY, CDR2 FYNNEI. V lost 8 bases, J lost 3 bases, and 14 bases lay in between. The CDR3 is CASDRAGNYEQYF. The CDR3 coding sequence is TGTGCCAGCGACAGGGCGGGGAACTACGAGCAGTACTTC.

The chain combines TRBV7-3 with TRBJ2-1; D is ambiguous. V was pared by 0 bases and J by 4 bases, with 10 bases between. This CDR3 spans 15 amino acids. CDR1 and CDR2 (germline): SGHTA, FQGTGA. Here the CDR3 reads CASSLTGSDYNEQFF. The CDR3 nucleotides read TGTGCCAGCAGCTTAACAGGTTCCGATTACAATGAGCAGTTCTTC.

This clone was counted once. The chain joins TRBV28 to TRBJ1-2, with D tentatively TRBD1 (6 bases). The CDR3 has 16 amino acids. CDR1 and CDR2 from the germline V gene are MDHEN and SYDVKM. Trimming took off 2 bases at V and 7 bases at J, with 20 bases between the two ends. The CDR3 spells CASSLIWRNREIGYTF. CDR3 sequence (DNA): TGTGCCAGCAGTTTAATTTGGAGGAACAGGGAGATTGGCTACACCTTC.

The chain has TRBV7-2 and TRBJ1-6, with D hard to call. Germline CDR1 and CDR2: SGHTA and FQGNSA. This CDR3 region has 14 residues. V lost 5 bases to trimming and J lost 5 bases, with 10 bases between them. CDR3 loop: CASSITVHNSPLHF. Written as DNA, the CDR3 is TGTGCCAGCAGCATCACTGTCCATAATTCACCCCTCCACTTT. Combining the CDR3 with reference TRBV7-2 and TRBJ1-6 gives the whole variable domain GAGVSQSPSNKVTEKGKDVELRCDPISGHTALYWYRQSLGQGLEFLIYFQGNSAPDKSGLPSDRFSAERTGGSVSTLTIQRTQQEDSAVYLCASSITVHNSPLHFGNGTRLTVT.

In DNA form, the CDR3 reads TGTGCCAGCAGTGACGGACAGGGGTCCTCCTACGAGCAGTACTTC. Amino acid sequence: CASSDGQGSSYEQYF. The rearrangement links TRBV2 to TRBJ2-7; TRBD1 matches at 9 bases. CDR1 and CDR2 (germline): SNHLY, FYNNEI. V trimming: 3 bases; J trimming: 0 bases; junction bases outside the gene matches: 3. This CDR3 spans 15 amino acids.

In DNA form, the CDR3 reads TGTGCCAGCAGCCCCGGACAGGGTCGGTCGTACTTC. Translation gives CASSPGQGRSYF. V and J are TRBV7-8 and TRBJ2-4, with 8 bases aligning to TRBD1. V gave up 5 bases and J gave up 15 bases; unmatched junction bases: 9. Germline-derived CDR1 and CDR2 are SGHVS and FQNEAQ. The CDR3 contains 12 residues. Full variable domain (missing parts from reference TRBV7-8 and TRBJ2-4): GAGVSQSPRYKVAKRGQDVALRCDPISGHVSLFWYQQALGQGPEFLTYFQNEAQLDKSGLPSDRFFAERPEGSVSTLKIQRTQQEDSAVYLCASSPGQGRSYFGAGTRLSVL.

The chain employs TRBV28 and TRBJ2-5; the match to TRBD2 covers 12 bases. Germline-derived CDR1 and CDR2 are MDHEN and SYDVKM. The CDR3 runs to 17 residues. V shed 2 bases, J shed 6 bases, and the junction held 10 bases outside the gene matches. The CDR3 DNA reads TGTGCCAGCAGTTTAATCCTCTTGACTAGCGGGAGTAAGACCCAGTACTTC. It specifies CASSLILLTSGSKTQYF.

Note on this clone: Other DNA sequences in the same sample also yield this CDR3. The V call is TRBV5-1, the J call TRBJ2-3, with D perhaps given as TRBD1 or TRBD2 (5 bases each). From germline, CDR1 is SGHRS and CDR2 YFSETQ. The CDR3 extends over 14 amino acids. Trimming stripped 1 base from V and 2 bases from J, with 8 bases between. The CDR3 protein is CASSLIGATDTQYF. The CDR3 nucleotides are TGCGCCAGCAGCTTGATCGGGGCCACAGATACGCAGTATTTT.

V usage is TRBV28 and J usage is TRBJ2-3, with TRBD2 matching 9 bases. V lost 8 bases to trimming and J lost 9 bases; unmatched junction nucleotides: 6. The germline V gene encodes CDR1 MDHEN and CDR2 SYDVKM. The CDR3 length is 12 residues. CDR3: CASYDSGRTQYF. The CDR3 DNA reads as TGTGCCAGCTATGATAGCGGGAGAACGCAGTATTTT.

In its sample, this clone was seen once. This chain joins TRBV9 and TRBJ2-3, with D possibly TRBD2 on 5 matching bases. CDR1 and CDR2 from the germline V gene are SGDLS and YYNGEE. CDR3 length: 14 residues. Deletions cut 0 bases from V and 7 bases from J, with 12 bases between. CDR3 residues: CASSVEASSHTQYF. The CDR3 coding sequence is TGTGCCAGCAGCGTAGAGGCTAGCTCGCATACGCAGTATTTT.

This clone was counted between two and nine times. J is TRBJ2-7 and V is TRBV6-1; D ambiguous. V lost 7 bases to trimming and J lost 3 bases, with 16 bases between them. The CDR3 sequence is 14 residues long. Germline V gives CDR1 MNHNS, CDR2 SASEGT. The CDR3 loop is CASNLSPTLYEQYF. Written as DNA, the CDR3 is TGTGCCAGCAATTTGAGCCCGACCCTCTACGAGCAGTACTTC.

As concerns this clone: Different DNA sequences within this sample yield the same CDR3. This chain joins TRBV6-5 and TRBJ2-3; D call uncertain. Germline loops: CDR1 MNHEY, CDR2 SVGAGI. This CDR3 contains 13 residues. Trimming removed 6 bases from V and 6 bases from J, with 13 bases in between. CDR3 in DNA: TGTGCCAGCAGGGGTCCGTTGTCGGATACGCAGTATTTT. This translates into CASRGPLSDTQYF.